This TCR beta chain is drawn from a study of blood T cell repertoires in COVID-19. Turning to the study itself: Sites across the United States, Italy and Spain contributed samples from acute and convalescent COVID-19. PBMCs, B-cell-depleted T cells, or T cells were the source of the cDNA or gDNA that made up the material.

In the original processing: Using reference gene primer amplification, nucleated cell counts were estimated. Method: immunoSEQ multiplex PCR; TCRdb's copy keeps in-frame clones and lacks some. The V and J calls and the clone size are those of that table, but D and trimming were determined from the DNA. The sample lists fewer than 450,000 clones, under 95% occurring once. The germline CDR1 and CDR2 sequences are DFQATT and SNEGSKA (reference sequence). The CDR3 is 16 amino acids. V lost 6 bases, J lost 4 bases, and 16 bases stayed unmatched. This clone appeared once. This chain links TRBV20-1 with TRBJ2-5; 8 bases fit TRBD2. Material: peripheral blood. The TCR originated in a woman between 18 and 30 years old who had recovered from COVID-19. CDR3 in amino acids: CSASPFSGGPGETQYF. Written as DNA, the CDR3 is TGCAGTGCCAGTCCTTTTTCGGGAGGGCCTGGAGAGACCCAGTACTTC.